The source of this T cell receptor beta chain is a study of technical replicates of blood from several donors. Generated by immunoSEQ multiplex PCR, the TCRdb table keeps only in-frame clones and is missing some. This table has over 10,000 clones, about 86% appearing once. The ends were cut back, 0 bases at V and 0 bases at J, with 10 bases in the middle. This CDR3 has 15 amino acids. CDR1 is GTSNPN, CDR2 SVGIG, per germline (reference sequence). J is TRBJ2-3 and V is TRBV30; tentatively, D is TRBD2 (6 bases). Sequenced input: PBMCs. The receptor was isolated from a human donor in good health. CDR3 protein: CAWSVAGSSTDTQYF. DNA of the CDR3: TGTGCCTGGAGTGTAGCCGGGAGTAGCACAGATACGCAGTATTTT.